This record looks at one T cell receptor (beta chain) sequence and its context. This sample is part of a study of T cell changes during pregnancy in multiple sclerosis. Clones were read by immunoSEQ multiplex PCR, and TCRdb kept only the in-frame ones, dropping some. The sample has under 50,000 clones; just under 95% are singletons. CDR1 is PRHDT, CDR2 FYEKMQ, per germline (reference sequence). The CDR3 contains 14 residues. The ends lost 2 bases at V and 5 bases at J; junction bases unmatched: 5. The chain uses TRBV13 and TRBJ1-1; 7 nucleotides align to TRBD1. Here the sequenced sample was CD8+ T cells from peripheral blood mononuclear cells, taken in the first trimester of pregnancy. This TCR came from a female donor with multiple sclerosis, enrolled in a pregnancy study. The CDR3 protein is CASSLRTGETEAFF. The CDR3 region has the DNA TGTGCCAGCAGCTTAAGAACAGGGGAAACTGAAGCTTTCTTT. The whole variable domain, filled in from reference TRBV13 and TRBJ1-1, reads AAGVIQSPRHLIKEKRETATLKCYPIPRHDTVYWYQQGPGQDPQFLISFYEKMQSDKGSIPDRFSAQQFSDYHSELNMSSLELGDSALYFCASSLRTGETEAFFGQGTRLTVV.